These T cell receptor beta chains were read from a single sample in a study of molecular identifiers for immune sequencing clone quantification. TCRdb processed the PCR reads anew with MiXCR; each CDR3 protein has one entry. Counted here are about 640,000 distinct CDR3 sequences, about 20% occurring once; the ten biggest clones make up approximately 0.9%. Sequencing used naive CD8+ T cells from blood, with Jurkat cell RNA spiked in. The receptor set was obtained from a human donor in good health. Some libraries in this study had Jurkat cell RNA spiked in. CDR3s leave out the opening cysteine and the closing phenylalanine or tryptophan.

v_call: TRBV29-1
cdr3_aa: SVVQGTYGYT

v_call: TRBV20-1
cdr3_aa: SLIGFGDINYGYT

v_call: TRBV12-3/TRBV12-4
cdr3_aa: ASSLARATNEKLF

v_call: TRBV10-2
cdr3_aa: ASSELLAGVTDTQY

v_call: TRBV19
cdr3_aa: ASRTDRTYSNQPQH

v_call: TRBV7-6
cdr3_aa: ASSSADLRLF

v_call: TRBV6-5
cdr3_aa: ASSYEARSYEQY

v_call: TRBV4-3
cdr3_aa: ASSQAHRVEGRAYGYT

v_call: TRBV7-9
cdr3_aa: ASSSGQGFTYEQY

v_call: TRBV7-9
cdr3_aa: ASSTGTESYGYT

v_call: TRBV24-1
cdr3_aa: ATGQNEKLF

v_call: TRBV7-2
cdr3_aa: ASSLPEGTAAEQY

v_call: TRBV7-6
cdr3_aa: ASSSKTGWSGANVLT

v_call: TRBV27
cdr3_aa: ASSLAPTNSPLH

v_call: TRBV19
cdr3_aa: ASSIGGRSYEQY

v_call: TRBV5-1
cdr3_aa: ASSWTPSSYEQY

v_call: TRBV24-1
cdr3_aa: ATAAGRNGIQETQY

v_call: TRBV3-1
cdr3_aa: ASSQVLAGGPCEQY

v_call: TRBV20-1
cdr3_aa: SARDSRAALDNEQF

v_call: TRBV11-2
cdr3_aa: ASSYSRGPGETQY

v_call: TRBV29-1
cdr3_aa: SALTGLTEQY

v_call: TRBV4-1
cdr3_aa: ASSQLGTPYEQY

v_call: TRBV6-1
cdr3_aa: ASSAWTGRTNEKLF

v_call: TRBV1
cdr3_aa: TSPLEREVDTQY

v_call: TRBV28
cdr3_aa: ASSLRGYGNQPQH

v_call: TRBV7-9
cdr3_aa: ASSFSGGSNEQY

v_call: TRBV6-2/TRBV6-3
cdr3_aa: ASSFTLTGPRDGYT

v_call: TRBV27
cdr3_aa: ASSYGRGAGGYT

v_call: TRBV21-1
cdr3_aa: ASSKVVPYGYT

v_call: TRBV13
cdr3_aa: ASSSSGDRAF

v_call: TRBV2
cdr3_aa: ASSPKERSSYEQY

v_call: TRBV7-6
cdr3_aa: ASSFVGAGNTGELF

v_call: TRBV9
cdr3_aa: ASSVVGGTHNEQF

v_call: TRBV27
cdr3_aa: ASRPGLALSDTQY

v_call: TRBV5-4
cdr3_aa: ASSFGAGGIQETQY

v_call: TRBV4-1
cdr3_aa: ASSQGPGVGGSEAF

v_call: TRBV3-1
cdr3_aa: ASSQVTGKDGYT

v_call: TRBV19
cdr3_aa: ASTNPGQGVL

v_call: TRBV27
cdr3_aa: ASSYKDVYSYEQY

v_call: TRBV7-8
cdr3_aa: ASSFRDRENNEQF

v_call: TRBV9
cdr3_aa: ASSYRTDINEKLF

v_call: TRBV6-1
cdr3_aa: ASRPGQGFSFDTQY

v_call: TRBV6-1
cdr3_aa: ASSQQGISGNTIY

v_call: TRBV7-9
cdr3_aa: ASSPGVGEKLF

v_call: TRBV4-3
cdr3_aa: ASSPRGGGHGDTQY

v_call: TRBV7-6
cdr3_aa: ASSLDSGVNEKLF

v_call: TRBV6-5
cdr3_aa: ASSALGAGELEQY

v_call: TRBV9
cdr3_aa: ASSIRDRVHEQY

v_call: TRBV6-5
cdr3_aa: ASSYSGGDNEQF

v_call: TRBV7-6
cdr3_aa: ASSLKRYQETQY

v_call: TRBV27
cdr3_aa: ASSPDTDGLQY

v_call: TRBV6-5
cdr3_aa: ASSYFSGGDQF

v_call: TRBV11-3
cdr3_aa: ASSLNQGAGFPGELF

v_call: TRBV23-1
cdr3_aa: ASTGEGEETQY

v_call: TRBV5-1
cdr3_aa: ASSRGLAGEMSYNEQF